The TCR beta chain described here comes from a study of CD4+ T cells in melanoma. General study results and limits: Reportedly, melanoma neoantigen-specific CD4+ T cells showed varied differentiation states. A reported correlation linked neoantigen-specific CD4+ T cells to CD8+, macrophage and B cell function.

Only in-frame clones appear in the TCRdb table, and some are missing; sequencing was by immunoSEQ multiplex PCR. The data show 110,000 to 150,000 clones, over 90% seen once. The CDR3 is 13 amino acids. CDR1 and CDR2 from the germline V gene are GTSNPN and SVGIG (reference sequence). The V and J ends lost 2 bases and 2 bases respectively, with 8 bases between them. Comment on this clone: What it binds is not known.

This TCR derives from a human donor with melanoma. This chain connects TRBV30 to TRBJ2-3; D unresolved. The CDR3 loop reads CAWSTPYTDTQYF. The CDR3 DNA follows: TGTGCCTGGAGTACCCCTTACACAGATACGCAGTATTTT.